This paragraph covers one T cell receptor beta chain sequence. CDR3 length equals 15 residues. V dropped 5 bases and J dropped 5 bases, with 18 bases sitting between them. Germline V CDR1 and CDR2: SEHNR, FQNEAQ (reference sequence). Thyroid ultrasound, orbital computed tomography, clinical symptoms, and serum thyroxine and TRAb underpinned diagnoses. The sample is drawn from a study of T cells in Graves' hyperthyroidism and ophthalmopathy. Amplification targeted TCR beta CDR3 regions from RNA transcripts. HTBI primers drove first-round RT-PCR of the TCR CDR3. Each CDR3 protein gets one entry after TCRdb re-called the multiplex PCR reads with MiXCR. This sample has hundreds of thousands of distinct CDR3 sequences, with just over 45% found just once.

Sequenced input: peripheral blood or thyroid tissue (not recorded which). This receptor was obtained from a woman younger than 35 with Graves' hyperthyroidism. The chain is built from TRBV7-9 and TRBJ1-1, with a tentative D call TRBD1 (6 bases). Here the CDR3 reads CASSPELGAPTEAFF. Here the CDR3 DNA reads TGTGCCAGCAGCCCCGAACTGGGGGCGCCGACTGAAGCTTTCTTT.